A single T cell receptor beta chain is shown here with its context. This clonotype was observed at least ten times. Its antigen remains undetermined. Nothing much larger sits one base from this clone, and base qualities are not available. Sample treatment or condition, as interpreted from the label and publication: live attenuated yellow fever vaccine strain. A standard Ficoll-Paque protocol was used to isolate PBMCs from peripheral blood. CD4 and CD8 T-cell fractions were isolated with Dynabeads CD4 and CD8 positive selection kits. TriZol was used to extract RNA from bulk PBMCs, CD4 and CD8 fractions, and dextramer-positive and dextramer-negative fractions. For CDR1 and CDR2, the germline V gene (reference sequence) lists DFQATT and SNEGSKA. V is pruned by 4 bases and J by 2 bases, leaving 11 bases of the junction without a gene match. The CDR3 runs 16 residues from the cysteine to the phenylalanine. The read is trimmed to its CDR3 DNA, 48 bases read in frame from base 1.

This entry is derived from a study of T cells after yellow fever vaccination (dated by TCRdb to between 2017 and 2020). In terms of the full investigation: Libraries from fractions with low cell numbers were prepared with the SMART-Seq v4 Ultra Low Input RNA kit. To track T-cell clones before and after primary and booster YFV17D yellow fever vaccination, bulk TCR alpha and beta repertoires were sequenced longitudinally. Bulk PBMC replicates and cell subsets were isolated from blood drawn at multiple timepoints before and after both primary and secondary immunization. Two healthy male donors, one aged 18 to 29 and one aged 30 to 40 years, made up the cohort.

The research as a whole found: The secondary T-cell response was weaker than the primary response but faster, peaking on day 5 instead of day 15. A small fraction of clonotypes appeared in both the CD4 and CD8 compartments, likely as a result of convergent recombination. Because the study included only a couple of donors, the extent to which the findings can be generalized is limited. After the booster, most clones that had expanded after primary vaccination were detected again (about 95% of CD4 and around nine tenths of CD8), suggesting broad maintenance of memory. Computational filtering was required because FACS-sorted repertoires could contain abundant contaminating clonotypes from the bulk population.

TCR cDNA was synthesized by 5'RACE template switching, through which a universal primer site and unique molecular identifiers were introduced. Priming for cDNA synthesis came from both the TCR alpha and TCR beta constant segments. Libraries were amplified in two PCR steps, with sample barcodes and sequencing adapters added in the second step. Sequencing of libraries was performed on Illumina HiSeq 2500 (2x100 bp) or NovaSeq (2x150 bp). As for the authors' bioinformatics: Reads were demultiplexed and collapsed into UMI consensus sequences with MIGEC, and V(D)J alignment was performed with MiXCR. Clonotypes responding to the vaccine were identified with edgeR on replicate PBMC samples, with the criteria of FDR below 0.01 and a log2 fold change above 5 up to day 15. Bulk clonotypes were assigned CD4 or CD8 identity according to which sequenced CD4 or CD8 repertoire held them at higher abundance. TCRdb passed the public sequencing reads through fastp at Q25 and MiXCR, retaining productive beta sequences. Every CDR3 protein is listed once, alongside the most common genes and DNA of its rows. For this entry, the V and J calls and clone size follow TCRdb and not the study's own pipeline. This sample holds 200,000 or so distinct CDR3 sequences; around 6.7% were observed only once. Jointly, the top ten make up 1.1% of the sample.

The sequence was collected from a man younger than 40 who received the YFV17D yellow fever vaccine. The sample here was CD4+ T cells sorted from PBMCs, taken on the day of the yellow fever booster vaccination. The rearranged chain carries TRBV20-1 and TRBJ2-5, with 9 bases matching TRBD2. The DNA reads as follows: TGCAGTGCTATTTCGTTTAGCGGGAGCAAACAAGAGACCCAGTACTTC. Translated, this is CSAISFSGSKQETQYF.